This T cell receptor (beta chain) was observed in a study of tumor-infiltrating lymphocytes in primary liver carcinoma (dated by TCRdb to the late 2010s). A note on the overall study: Surgical resection was performed in China between late 2015 and 2016 on about 5 patients with histopathologically diagnosed primary liver carcinoma. The five patients, three men and two women aged 30 to 69 years, had hepatocellular carcinoma (four) or combined HCC and intrahepatic cholangiocarcinoma (one). The tumors of the five patients were staged as T1-T3 N0M0, with maximum diameters ranging from roughly 4 to 10 cm. Roughly 3.65 to 8 million productive TCRbeta reads were obtained per sample, and no significant difference in read depth was found between tissue types. For each liver tumor, the study sampled five regions along with adjacent normal tissue and blood, and applied TCRbeta repertoire sequencing, expression microarrays and whole-exome sequencing. A total of some 35 specimens from 5 patients went through TCRbeta repertoire sequencing, namely 25 tumor regions, 5 adjacent noncancerous liver tissues and 5 peripheral blood samples. Reproducibility between technical replicate repertoires was high, with correlation coefficients above 0.98 and mean shared-clone rates roughly 0.91.

A constant-region primer and ProtoScript II reverse transcriptase were used to reverse-transcribe TCRbeta-specific cDNA from around 540 ng total RNA. TCRbeta libraries were built with three nested multiplex PCR rounds, a slightly modified ARM-PCR procedure. The first two PCR rounds used multiplex TRBV1-TRBV30 forward primers with a Cbeta reverse primer, each for approximately 9 cycles. Sample barcodes and Illumina adapters were attached in a final 25-cycle PCR using Deep VentR polymerase. Before sequencing, amplicons of 200-500 bp were purified from gel using a QIAquick gel extraction kit. TCRbeta amplicons were sequenced on an Illumina HiSeq 2500 with 250-bp paired-end reads. The paper's processing steps were these. To recover full CDR3 sequences, reads were quality-trimmed using Trimmomatic v0.33 and paired reads were then merged using FLASH v1.2.11. V, D and J germline segments were assigned to the rearranged TCRbeta sequences using MiGEC v1.2.1b. VDJtools v1.0.0 computed clonotype statistics and Shannon-Wiener diversity indices. To cut down on sampling bias, every analysis after diversity analysis relied on just the 250 most abundant clonotypes from each sample. The raw public reads went through TCRdb reprocessing: fastp at Q25, MiXCR clone calling, in-frame beta chains kept. When rows share a CDR3 protein, they turn into one entry using the most common DNA and genes. TCRdb, rather than the study authors, made the V and J calls. This sample is represented by 180,000 or so distinct CDR3 sequences; approximately 60% of them were singletons. 72% of the sample is in the top ten clones.

Paper-wide results and their limitations: Because the samples were bulk and unsorted, CD4+ and CD8+ T cell repertoires could not be compared. Only the TCR beta chain was sequenced, so true repertoire diversity is likely underestimated because unpaired alpha chains were not captured. Repertoire overlap was found to be higher between tumor regions (mean roughly 35%) than between tumor-adjacent (approximately 17%) or tumor-blood (about 14%) pairs, consistent with antigen-driven expansion. The top 250 clones accounted for a significantly greater share of the repertoire in tumors than in blood (p = 0.039). Only a few patients were included in the study, and the authors note that the findings should be validated in a larger study.

Comments on this clonotype: The antigen this receptor binds is unknown. A much larger clone lies one base from this, so it may be a read error. The missing conserved phenylalanine or tryptophan at the end of this CDR3 makes a read error likely.

The CDR3 length is 17 residues, termini included. The sequence is cut down to CDR3 DNA, 51 bases in frame from base 1. Relative to germline, V is 1 base shorter and J is 0 bases shorter, with 16 bases between their ends. Looking up the germline V gene yields CDR1 SGHAT and CDR2 FQNNGV. TRIzol reagent was used to extract blood RNA from unsorted whole blood, while the DNeasy Blood & Tissue kit provided the germline DNA. At the time of sampling, the patients had chronic HBV infection and had not received any treatment. Before surgery, 3.5 to 4 milliliters of peripheral blood were drawn into K2EDTA tubes.

Source material: peripheral blood. The sequence joins TRBV11-2 to TRBJ2-7, with a weak D call of TRBD2 (5 bases match). This sequence was found in a man aged 40-50 years with primary liver carcinoma and hepatitis B virus infection. This receptor carries the CDR3 CASSLVVSADYSYEQYS. At the DNA level, the sequence is TGTGCCAGCAGCTTAGTGGTTAGCGCTGACTACTCCTACGAGCAGTACTCC.